This is a list of T cell receptor beta chains from one sample in a study of blood T cell repertoires in COVID-19. Clones were read by immunoSEQ multiplex PCR, and TCRdb kept only the in-frame ones, dropping some. In the table there are about 75,000 clones, roughly 90% of which are singletons. Sequenced input: peripheral blood. These TCRs come from a man older than 75 with COVID-19, enrolled during active disease. The CDR3 runs from the conserved cysteine through the conserved F or W. The D gene is left open where the match is weak. Rows give clone size only sometimes, using once, few, many, or a class for an expanded clone.

abundance	d_gene	v_gene	j_gene	CDR3aa	CDR3nt
few	TRBD1	TRBV28	TRBJ1-6	CASSFRDRGYSPLHF	TGTGCCAGCAGTTTCCGGGACAGGGGGTATTCACCCCTCCACTTT
.	.	TRBV27	TRBJ1-1	CASPKPAGVGTEAFF	TGTGCCAGCCCAAAGCCGGCAGGGGTAGGTACTGAAGCTTTCTTT
.	TRBD2	TRBV7-2	TRBJ2-1	CASSSGLAGGQFF	TGTGCCAGCAGCTCCGGACTAGCGGGAGGGCAGTTCTTC
once	.	TRBV6-5	TRBJ1-1	CASGLRGNTEAFF	TGTGCCAGCGGATTAAGGGGGAACACTGAAGCTTTCTTT
.	.	TRBV12-3/TRBV12-4	TRBJ2-7	CASSLPGFDEQYF	TGTGCCAGCAGTTTGCCAGGGTTCGACGAGCAGTACTTC
.	TRBD1	TRBV6-5	TRBJ2-7	CASRVLGQGSEMQYF	TGTGCCAGCAGGGTCCTAGGACAGGGTTCAGAGATGCAGTACTTC
.	.	TRBV4-1	TRBJ2-4	CASSQTGGGLAKNIQYF	TGCGCCAGCAGCCAAACAGGGGGGGGGCTAGCCAAAAACATTCAGTACTTC
.	TRBD1	TRBV28	TRBJ1-5	CASSSTGGANQPQHF	TGTGCCAGCAGTTCGACAGGGGGAGCGAATCAGCCCCAGCATTTT
few	TRBD1	TRBV2	TRBJ1-1	CASSRDRGNTEAFF	TGTGCCAGCAGCAGGGACAGGGGGAACACTGAAGCTTTCTTT
.	TRBD2	TRBV7-9	TRBJ2-1	CASSGLAGGQNEQFF	TGTGCCAGCAGCGGACTAGCGGGGGGGCAGAATGAGCAGTTCTTC
.	.	TRBV7-9	TRBJ2-1	CASSLDRGGYNEQFF	TGTGCCAGCAGCTTAGACAGAGGGGGATACAATGAGCAGTTCTTC
.	.	TRBV2	TRBJ1-4	CASSTEGVTNEKLFF	TGTGCCAGCAGTACCGAGGGGGTAACTAATGAAAAACTGTTTTTT
few	.	TRBV4-2	TRBJ2-5	CASSRGTIQETQYF	TGTGCCAGCAGCCGGGGGACAATCCAAGAGACCCAGTACTTC
.	.	TRBV5-1	TRBJ2-2	CASSIGVNTGELFF	TGCGCCAGCAGCATCGGGGTTAACACCGGGGAGCTGTTTTTT
.	TRBD1	TRBV7-2	TRBJ1-5	CASSLAHRGIGDSNQPQHF	TGTGCCAGCAGCTTAGCGCACAGGGGAATTGGCGATAGCAATCAGCCCCAGCATTTT
.	.	TRBV6-6	TRBJ2-7	CASSYGRDIYEQYF	TGTGCCAGCAGTTATGGCCGGGACATCTACGAGCAGTACTTC
.	TRBD1	TRBV19	TRBJ1-5	CATSLDRGYQPQHF	TGTGCCACGAGCCTGGACAGGGGCTATCAGCCCCAGCATTTT
.	.	TRBV4-2	TRBJ1-2	CASSQMGGRYDGYTF	TGTGCCAGCAGCCAGATGGGGGGGAGGTATGATGGCTACACCTTC
.	.	TRBV4-3	TRBJ1-1	CASSHHIRGGPYMNTEAFF	TGCGCCAGCAGCCACCATATTCGGGGGGGCCCGTACATGAACACTGAAGCTTTCTTT
many	.	TRBV5-5	TRBJ2-7	CASSLVGRSHEQYF	TGTGCCAGCAGCTTGGTGGGCCGATCACACGAGCAGTACTTC
.	TRBD1	TRBV3-1/TRBV3-2	TRBJ1-3	CASSQVGGEVGNTIYF	TGTGCCAGCAGCCAAGTAGGGGGCGAGGTTGGAAACACCATATATTTT
once	.	TRBV5-6	TRBJ1-2	CASSLWPASRGYTF	TGTGCCAGCAGCTTGTGGCCAGCTAGCCGTGGCTACACCTTC
.	.	TRBV7-2	TRBJ2-7	CASSFFGGAHGPNYYEQYF	TGTGCCAGCAGCTTTTTTGGGGGGGCGCATGGCCCGAACTACTACGAGCAGTACTTC
once	.	TRBV27	TRBJ2-5	CASSFRSQETQYF	TGTGCCAGCAGTTTTCGGTCGCAAGAGACCCAGTACTTC
.	.	TRBV20-1	TRBJ1-1	CSARSGTEAFF	TGCAGTGCTAGAAGCGGGACTGAAGCTTTCTTT
.	TRBD2	TRBV7-9	TRBJ2-1	CASVRLADYNEQFF	TGTGCCAGCGTCCGACTAGCGGACTACAATGAGCAGTTCTTC
.	TRBD2	TRBV7-8	TRBJ2-3	CASSLSTSGERDTQYF	TGTGCCAGCAGCTTATCGACTAGCGGGGAAAGGGATACGCAGTATTTT
few	.	TRBV11-3	TRBJ1-4	CASSLARVTNEKLFF	TGTGCCAGCAGCTTAGCCCGGGTCACTAATGAAAAACTGTTTTTT
.	.	TRBV12-1	TRBJ2-7	CASSPLAGFTYEQYF	TGTGCCAGCAGCCCGCTAGCGGGGTTTACCTACGAGCAGTACTTC
.	.	TRBV5-6	TRBJ2-6	CASSWYGGSGANVLTF	TGTGCCAGCAGCTGGTACGGAGGCTCTGGGGCCAACGTCCTGACTTTC
.	TRBD1	TRBV4-3	TRBJ1-2	CASSQERTGAYGYTF	TGCGCCAGCAGCCAAGAGAGGACAGGGGCCTATGGCTACACCTTC
.	TRBD1	TRBV3-1/TRBV3-2	TRBJ2-5	CASSPSGYRGSETQYF	TGTGCCAGCAGCCCATCAGGTTACAGGGGGTCAGAGACCCAGTACTTC
.	.	TRBV28	TRBJ2-6	CASSSGAGANVLTF	TGTGCCAGCAGTTCCGGGGCTGGGGCCAACGTCCTGACTTTC
.	.	TRBV6-5	TRBJ1-1	CASSKQVMNTEAFF	TGTGCCAGCAGTAAACAGGTCATGAACACTGAAGCTTTCTTT
few	.	TRBV7-2	TRBJ1-3	CASSLGASVGNTIYF	TGTGCCAGCAGCTTAGGGGCATCCGTAGGAAACACCATATATTTT
.	.	TRBV27	TRBJ2-7	CASSARRSYEQYF	TGTGCCAGCAGTGCCAGGAGGTCCTACGAGCAGTACTTC
.	TRBD2	TRBV5-1	TRBJ2-3	CASSLGATSITDTQYF	TGCGCCAGCAGCTTGGGAGCGACTAGCATAACAGATACGCAGTATTTT
.	.	TRBV7-2	TRBJ2-7	CASSHRDNSYEQYF	TGTGCCAGCAGCCACCGGGACAACTCCTACGAGCAGTACTTC
.	.	TRBV6-6	TRBJ1-5	CASSKTGTDQPQHF	TGTGCCAGCAGTAAAACAGGGACCGACCAGCCCCAGCATTTT
.	TRBD2	TRBV25-1	TRBJ2-7	CASKPGLAENSYEQYF	TGTGCCAGCAAGCCGGGACTAGCGGAAAACTCCTACGAGCAGTACTTC
medium-sized	TRBD2	TRBV27	TRBJ2-5	CASSSRLAGAETQYF	TGTGCCAGCAGTTCACGACTAGCGGGGGCAGAGACCCAGTACTTC
.	.	TRBV9	TRBJ1-2	CASSPDLQGYGYTF	TGTGCCAGCAGCCCCGACCTCCAGGGCTATGGCTACACCTTC
.	.	TRBV6-5	TRBJ1-1	CASSQRGDTEAFF	TGTGCCAGCAGTCAGCGGGGAGACACTGAAGCTTTCTTT
.	TRBD2	TRBV11-3	TRBJ2-3	CASSLSTSGNTQYF	TGTGCCAGCAGCTTATCTACTAGCGGTAATACGCAGTATTTT
.	TRBD1	TRBV18	TRBJ1-2	CASQSGQGAGVGGYTF	TGTGCCAGCCAATCGGGACAGGGGGCTGGAGTTGGCGGCTACACCTTC
once	TRBD1	TRBV7-2	TRBJ2-5	CASSPDRGPSGTQYF	TGTGCCAGCAGTCCCGACAGGGGCCCCTCGGGGACCCAGTACTTC
once	.	TRBV28	TRBJ1-2	CASHQEDTYGYTF	TGTGCCAGCCACCAAGAGGACACCTATGGCTACACCTTC
.	.	TRBV7-2	TRBJ1-4	CASSLAGWGLNEKLFF	TGTGCCAGCAGCCTGGCGGGCTGGGGTCTTAATGAAAAACTGTTTTTT
.	TRBD2	TRBV18	TRBJ2-3	CASSPQASGVVDTQYF	TGTGCCAGCTCACCACAGGCTAGCGGGGTGGTGGATACGCAGTATTTT
.	TRBD2	TRBV7-6	TRBJ2-5	CASSLLAGGLSETQYF	TGTGCCAGCAGCTTACTAGCGGGGGGGCTCTCTGAGACCCAGTACTTC
.	.	TRBV7-7	TRBJ2-1	CASSRGLAAYNEQFF	TGTGCCAGCAGCCGGGGGCTAGCGGCCTACAATGAGCAGTTCTTC
.	.	TRBV6-5	TRBJ1-4	CASSLTGIEKLFF	TGTGCCAGCAGCCTTACAGGGATTGAAAAACTGTTTTTT
.	.	TRBV19	TRBJ1-6	CASSPGVYNSPLHF	TGTGCCAGTAGTCCCGGGGTATATAATTCACCCCTCCACTTT